This T cell receptor (beta chain) emerged from a study of blood T cells in healthy people across ages. The authors ran a second PCR of about 6 to 11 cycles using a sample-barcoded 5' primer and a J-beta primer mix. TCRdb fed the 5' RACE reads into MiXCR, producing one record per CDR3 protein. The sample yields roughly 1,000,000 distinct CDR3 sequences, approximately 25% seen once. The germline CDR1 and CDR2 sequences are SGHVS and FQNEAQ. V was clipped by 1 base and J by 6 bases, with 6 bases between them. This CDR3 has 13 residues. This clonotype was counted between two and nine times. This same sample was also part of a study on T cells of mothers and their children.

The rearrangement uses TRBV7-8 and TRBJ2-2; D gene ambiguous. The sample taken for sequencing was blood. This sequence was found in a girl aged 2 to 10 in good health. The DNA for the CDR3 is TGTGCCAGCAGCTTAGGGTATGCCGGGGAGCTGTTTTTT. Amino acids: CASSLGYAGELFF.